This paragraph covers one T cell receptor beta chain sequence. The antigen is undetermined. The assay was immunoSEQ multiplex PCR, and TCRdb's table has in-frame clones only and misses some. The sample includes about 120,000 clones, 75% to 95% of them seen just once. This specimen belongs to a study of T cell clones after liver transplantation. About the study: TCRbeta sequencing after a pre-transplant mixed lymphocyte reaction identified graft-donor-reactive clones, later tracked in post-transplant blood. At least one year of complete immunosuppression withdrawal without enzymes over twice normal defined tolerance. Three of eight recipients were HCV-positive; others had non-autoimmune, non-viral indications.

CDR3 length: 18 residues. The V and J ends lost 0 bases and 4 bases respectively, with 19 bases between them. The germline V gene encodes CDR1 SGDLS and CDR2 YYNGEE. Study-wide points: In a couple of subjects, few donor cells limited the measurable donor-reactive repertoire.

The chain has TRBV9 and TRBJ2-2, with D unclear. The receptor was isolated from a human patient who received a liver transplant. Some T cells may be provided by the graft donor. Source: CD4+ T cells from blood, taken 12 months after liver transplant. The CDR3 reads CASSVVPSGHTTTGELFF. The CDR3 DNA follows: TGTGCCAGCAGCGTAGTTCCTTCCGGTCATACTACCACCGGGGAGCTGTTTTTT.